Each of the 25 T cell receptor beta chains below was sequenced from the same sample in a study of T cell responses to AZD1222 COVID-19 vaccine (dated by TCRdb to the early 2020s). Library preparation employed the immunoSEQ multiplex PCR assay. Imported from immuneACCESS, the table was reduced by TCRdb to in-frame sequences with V and J called. These copies leave out some clones; in studies compared against another copy, an unresolved V gene accounts for under half, and the cause of the remainder is not known. The sample yields 100,000 to 150,000 clones; roughly 87% were counted once. The top ten hold approximately 10% of the sample. The time point label for this specimen denotes: baseline before first vaccination. The sequenced sample was peripheral blood, obtained on day 0 of AZD1222 vaccination. The origin of the receptors is an adult in good health.

The chain joins TRBV12-3 or TRBV12-4 to TRBJ1-5; 7 positions agree with TRBD1. This CDR3 spans 12 amino acids. The V segment lost 6 bases and the J segment 10 bases; nucleotides outside the gene matches: 6. The CDR3 sequence is CASSQGGGPQHF. The CDR3 nucleotides are TGTGCCAGCAGCCAGGGGGGGGGACCCCAGCATTTT.

The chain links TRBV5-1 to TRBJ2-7; tentative D call: TRBD1 (6 bases). CDR1 is SGHRS, CDR2 YFSETQ, per germline. The CDR3 spans 13 residues. Trimming pared 2 bases from V and 1 base from J, leaving 7 bases between. CDR3 sequence: CASSFQGSYEQYF. The CDR3 bases are TGCGCCAGCAGCTTTCAGGGGTCCTACGAGCAGTACTTC. The complete variable domain, with remaining parts taken from reference TRBV5-1 and TRBJ2-7, reads KAGVTQTPRYLIKTRGQQVTLSCSPISGHRSVSWYQQTPGQGLQFLFEYFSETQRNKGNFPGRFSGRQFSNSRSEMNVSTLELGDSALYLCASSFQGSYEQYFGPGTRLTVT.

A few counts support this clone. The chain carries TRBV11-3 and TRBJ2-5, with D possibly TRBD2 on 6 matching bases. The CDR3 is 17 residues long. Trimming removed 2 bases at V and 4 bases at J, with 20 bases between. Germline CDR1 reads SGHNT; CDR2 reads YENEEA. The CDR3 is CASSLPQTAVGGETQYF. CDR3 sequence (DNA): TGTGCCAGCAGCTTACCCCAGACCGCCGTGGGAGGAGAGACCCAGTACTTC.

The rearrangement links TRBV7-2 to TRBJ2-7, with 12 bases lining up with TRBD2. Germline-derived CDR1 and CDR2 are SGHTA and FQGNSA. The CDR3 loop spans 18 amino acids. Trimming cost V 4 bases and J 1 base; bases outside gene matches: 11. CDR3 loop: CASSSGLAGRRGSYEQYF. The CDR3 DNA reads TGTGCCAGCAGCTCAGGACTAGCGGGGAGGCGAGGATCCTACGAGCAGTACTTC.

The genes are TRBV14 and TRBJ2-5, with a weak D call TRBD1 (5 bases). The CDR3 covers 14 residues. Germline loops: CDR1 SGHDN, CDR2 FVKESK. Trimming took off 5 bases at V and 4 bases at J, with 14 bases between the two ends. The DNA for the CDR3 is TGTGCCAGCAGCGAAGGGGTTTGGACAGAGACCCAGTACTTC. As protein: CASSEGVWTETQYF.

This clone came up once. This chain joins TRBV12-3 or TRBV12-4 and TRBJ2-3; no firm D call. This CDR3 spans 13 amino acids. The V end was cut by 1 base, the J end by 4 bases, with 6 bases between. CDR3 residues: CASSLGSSDTQYF. In nucleotides, the CDR3 is TGTGCCAGCAGTTTAGGGAGCTCAGATACGCAGTATTTT.

J is TRBJ2-6 and V is TRBV19; 11 positions match TRBD1. This CDR3 has 18 amino acids. Germline V gene data show CDR1 as LNHDA and CDR2 as SQIVND (reference sequence). After removal of 0 bases from V and 2 bases from J, the junction contained 3 bases not matched to a gene. CDR3 amino acids: CASSIEGGQGAGANVLTF. The DNA of the CDR3 is TGTGCCAGTAGTATAGAAGGGGGACAGGGGGCTGGGGCCAACGTCCTGACTTTC.

The CDR3 coding sequence is TGTGCCAGCAGCGACCAGGGACAGTTCTGGGAGACCCAGTACTTC. Translated, it gives CASSDQGQFWETQYF. The genes are TRBV9 and TRBJ2-5, with TRBD1 identical over 7 bases. The germline V gene has CDR1 SGDLS and CDR2 YYNGEE. V gave up 3 bases and J gave up 5 bases; unmatched junction bases: 10. CDR3 length: 15 amino acids.

This clone was recorded only once. The chain has TRBV7-8 and TRBJ2-7; D is undetermined. CDR3 length: 12 residues. From germline, CDR1 is SGHVS and CDR2 FQNEAQ. The V end lost 2 bases, the J end lost 6 bases, and 8 bases lay between the germline ends. The CDR3 region has the DNA TGTGCCAGCAGCTTAATCCGAGGCGAGCAGTACTTC. It translates to CASSLIRGEQYF.

This clone has just one count. The chain employs TRBV7-9 and TRBJ2-3; no clear D gene. V lost 4 bases and J lost 2, with 13 bases in between. This CDR3 comprises 15 residues. Per the germline V gene, CDR1 is SEHNR and CDR2 is FQNEAQ (reference sequence). CDR3 region: CASSSRLHTTDTQYF. In DNA form, the CDR3 reads TGTGCCAGCAGCTCCCGCCTACATACCACAGATACGCAGTATTTT.

This CDR3 is CASSLDSTDTQYF. The CDR3 bases are TGTGCCAGCAGCCTCGACAGCACAGATACGCAGTATTTT. The chain links TRBV5-6 to TRBJ2-3; D remains unclear. Germline CDR1 and CDR2: SGHDT and YYEEEE. V dropped 4 bases and J dropped 0 bases, with 6 bases sitting between them. This CDR3 is 13 amino acids long.

The chain couples TRBV4-3 to TRBJ1-4; D remains ambiguous. V lost 5 bases and J 1 base, leaving 11 bases between the germline ends. The CDR3 covers 15 residues. Germline V CDR1 and CDR2: LGHNA, YSLEER. The CDR3 DNA is TGCGCCAGCAGCTCCCGGACTCTAACTAATGAAAAACTGTTTTTT. Protein product: CASSSRTLTNEKLFF.

V is TRBV19 and J is TRBJ1-2; TRBD1 might be the D (5 bases). The length of the CDR3 is 13 residues. The germline CDR1 and CDR2 sequences are LNHDA and SQIVND (reference sequence). Trimming left V 3 bases short and J 8 bases short, with 13 bases between. This CDR3 reads CASSIRQGQGYTF. The CDR3 DNA sequence: TGTGCCAGTAGTATTCGGCAGGGTCAGGGCTACACCTTC.

The V call is TRBV5-5, the J call TRBJ1-6; TRBD1 matches at 9 bases. Germline V gene sequence: CDR1 SGHKS, CDR2 YYEKEE (reference sequence). V shed 4 bases, J shed 6 bases, and the junction held 8 bases outside the gene matches. The CDR3 runs 16 residues. CDR3 DNA: TGTGCCAGCAGCAACACCCCGGGACAGGGTAATTCACCCCTCCACTTT. Translation: CASSNTPGQGNSPLHF.

The CDR3 spells CASSRPGQAPYGYTF. The CDR3 DNA is TGTGCCAGCAGTCGTCCGGGACAGGCTCCCTATGGCTACACCTTC. This chain links TRBV28 with TRBJ1-2; 8 nucleotides match TRBD1. From germline, CDR1 is MDHEN and CDR2 SYDVKM. The CDR3 consists of 15 residues. V trimming: 5 bases; J trimming: 4 bases; junction bases outside the gene matches: 9.

This clone turned up a few times. The chain has TRBV2 and TRBJ1-1; TRBD1 matches at 7 bases. V was pared by 6 bases and J by 1 base, with 5 bases of the junction left unmatched. The CDR3 is made up of 14 amino acids. Germline V gene data show CDR1 as SNHLY and CDR2 as FYNNEI. CDR3 protein: CASSGDSWNTEAFF. The CDR3, as DNA: TGTGCCAGCAGCGGGGACAGTTGGAACACTGAAGCTTTCTTT.

This chain connects TRBV3-1 (or the pseudogene TRBV3-2) to TRBJ2-5, with D perhaps given as TRBD1 or TRBD2 (5 bases each). Germline V CDR1 and CDR2: LGHDT, YNNKEL (reference sequence). This CDR3 contains 13 residues. V was trimmed by 5 bases and J by 5 bases, leaving 12 bases between them. In DNA form, the CDR3 reads TGTGCCAGCAGCTCGAGGGGCGCGGAGACCCAGTACTTC. Residues: CASSSRGAETQYF.

This clone appeared a single time. CDR3 DNA sequence: TGCGCCAGCAGCTTTGGAGCTGAAGGAGAGACCCAGTACTTC. It specifies CASSFGAEGETQYF. This rearrangement joins TRBV5-1 to TRBJ2-5, with unresolved D. Trimming shortened V by 2 bases and J by 4 bases, and 12 bases separated the two germline ends. Germline CDR1 SGHRS, CDR2 YFSETQ. The CDR3 totals 14 residues.

CDR3 bases: TGTGCCAGCAGCTTGGGTAACAGGGGTCCTTTCAGGAACACCATATATTTT. Amino acids: CASSLGNRGPFRNTIYF. The chain employs TRBV7-6 and TRBJ1-3; 7 nucleotides line up with TRBD1. The germline gives CDR1 SGHVS, CDR2 FNYEAQ. The CDR3 runs 17 residues. The junction had 15 bases not matched to a gene; V was cut back by 3 bases and J by 7 bases.

The chain couples TRBV9 to TRBJ1-3; 11 bases are a match to TRBD1. The CDR3 loop spans 20 amino acids. Germline CDR1 SGDLS, CDR2 YYNGEE. After removal of 3 bases from V and 0 bases from J, the junction contained 14 bases not matched to a gene. CDR3 region: CASSAPAGTGGTYSGNTIYF. CDR3 coding DNA: TGTGCCAGCAGCGCGCCCGCCGGGACAGGGGGAACTTACTCTGGAAACACCATATATTTT.

The chain carries TRBV3-1 (or the pseudogene TRBV3-2) and TRBJ2-7; TRBD1 agrees at 10 bases. Germline loops: CDR1 LGHDT, CDR2 YNNKEL (reference sequence). V shed 2 bases, J shed 7 bases, and the junction held 8 bases outside the gene matches. There are 15 residues in the CDR3. DNA of the CDR3: TGTGCCAGCAGCCAAAAGGGGACAGGGGTTTGGGAGCAGTACTTC. Protein: CASSQKGTGVWEQYF.

V is TRBV6-4 and J is TRBJ2-7; 8 bases line up with TRBD2. There are 16 residues in the CDR3. In germline, CDR1 is MRHNA, CDR2 SNTAGT. V shed 3 bases and J 4 bases; nucleotides not matched to a gene: 11. The CDR3 nucleotides are TGTGCCAGCAGTGAATGGTCAGCGGGAGTAACGTACGAGCAGTACTTC. Protein: CASSEWSAGVTYEQYF.

The rearrangement uses TRBV2 and TRBJ2-1, with TRBD2 matching 7 bases. V was pared by 6 bases and J by 2 bases, with 13 bases of the junction left unmatched. The CDR3 is 17 amino acids. The germline CDR1 and CDR2 sequences are SNHLY and FYNNEI. Here the CDR3 reads CASSRDSSGLPYNEQFF. DNA for the CDR3: TGTGCCAGCAGCAGGGACTCTAGCGGCCTCCCCTACAATGAGCAGTTCTTC. Full variable domain (outside the CDR3, taken from reference TRBV2 and TRBJ2-1): EPEVTQTPSHQVTQMGQEVILRCVPISNHLYFYWYRQILGQKVEFLVSFYNNEISEKSEIFDDQFSVERPDGSNFTLKIRSTKLEDSAMYFCASSRDSSGLPYNEQFFGPGTRLTVL.

Here the CDR3 reads CASSFNNSPLHF. CDR3 nucleotide sequence: TGTGCCAGCAGTTTTAATAATTCACCCCTCCACTTT. The rearrangement uses TRBV27 and TRBJ1-6; D not certain. This CDR3 contains 12 residues. Between the trimmed V and J ends, which lost 3 bases and 5 bases, there was a span of 2 bases. Per the germline V gene, CDR1 is MNHEY and CDR2 is SMNVEV (reference sequence).

The chain couples TRBV14 to TRBJ1-1, with D possibly matching TRBD1 (6 bases). With 4 bases removed from V and 2 bases from J, the gap between germline ends came to 8 bases. Germline V CDR1 and CDR2: SGHDN, FVKESK. CDR3 length equals 13 residues. CDR3 DNA sequence: TGTGCCAGCAGCCCGGGACAAAACACTGAAGCTTTCTTT. This gives the protein CASSPGQNTEAFF.